This TCR beta chain stems from a study of regulatory T cells in long-lasting Graves disease. This CDR3 has 19 amino acids. V lost 3 bases and J lost 0; bases outside the gene matches: 8. Per the germline V gene, CDR1 is DFQATT and CDR2 is SNEGSKA (reference sequence). Time point: newly diagnosed GD, antithyroid drugs for less than 3 months. PBMCs were the source of the RNA used for TCR sequencing. Overall study results and limits: The number of shared public clonotypes was higher in persistent patients (2,741) than new patients (roughly 970). Analysis covered peripheral blood alone, not thyroid tissue. TRBV28 was favored in persistent disease, as were TRBJ1-2 and TRBJ2-5.

Construction of the TCR beta libraries employed iRepertoire HTBI primers in conjunction with Arm-PCR of CDR3 regions. In TCRdb, the multiplex PCR reads were re-called with MiXCR into one record per CDR3 protein. The table includes about 330,000 distinct CDR3 sequences, 15% to 20% detected once. This clonotype came up many times. Its antigen is unknown. These data were also reused for a study on T cells in Graves' hyperthyroidism and ophthalmopathy.

Sequences were derived from peripheral blood mononuclear cells (PBMCs), sampled at new diagnosis, from a patient treated with antithyroid drugs. This chain uses TRBV20-1 with TRBJ2-1, with TRBD2 identical over 16 bases. This TCR was recovered from a woman aged 18-29 years with Graves disease. This CDR3 is CSARPPGLAGGVSYNEQFF. For the CDR3, the DNA is TGCAGTGCTAGGCCTCCGGGACTAGCGGGGGGGGTCTCCTACAATGAGCAGTTCTTC.